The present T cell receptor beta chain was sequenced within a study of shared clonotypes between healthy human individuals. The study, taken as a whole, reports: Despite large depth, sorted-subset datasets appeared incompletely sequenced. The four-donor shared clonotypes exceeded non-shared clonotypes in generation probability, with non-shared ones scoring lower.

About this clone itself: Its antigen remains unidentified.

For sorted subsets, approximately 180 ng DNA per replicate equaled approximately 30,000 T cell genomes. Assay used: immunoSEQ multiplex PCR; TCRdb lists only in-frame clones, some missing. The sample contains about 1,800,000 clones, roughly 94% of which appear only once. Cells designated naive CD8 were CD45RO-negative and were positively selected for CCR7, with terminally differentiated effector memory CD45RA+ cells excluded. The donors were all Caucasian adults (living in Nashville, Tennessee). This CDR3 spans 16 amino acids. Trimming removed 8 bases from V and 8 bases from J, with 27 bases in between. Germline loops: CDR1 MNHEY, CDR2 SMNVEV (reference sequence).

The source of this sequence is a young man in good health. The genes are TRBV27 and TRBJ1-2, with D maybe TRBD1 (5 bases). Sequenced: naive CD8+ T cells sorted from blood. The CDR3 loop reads CASAGVLVLGPIGYTF. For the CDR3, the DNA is TGTGCCAGCGCGGGGGTCTTGGTCTTGGGGCCGATAGGCTACACCTTC.